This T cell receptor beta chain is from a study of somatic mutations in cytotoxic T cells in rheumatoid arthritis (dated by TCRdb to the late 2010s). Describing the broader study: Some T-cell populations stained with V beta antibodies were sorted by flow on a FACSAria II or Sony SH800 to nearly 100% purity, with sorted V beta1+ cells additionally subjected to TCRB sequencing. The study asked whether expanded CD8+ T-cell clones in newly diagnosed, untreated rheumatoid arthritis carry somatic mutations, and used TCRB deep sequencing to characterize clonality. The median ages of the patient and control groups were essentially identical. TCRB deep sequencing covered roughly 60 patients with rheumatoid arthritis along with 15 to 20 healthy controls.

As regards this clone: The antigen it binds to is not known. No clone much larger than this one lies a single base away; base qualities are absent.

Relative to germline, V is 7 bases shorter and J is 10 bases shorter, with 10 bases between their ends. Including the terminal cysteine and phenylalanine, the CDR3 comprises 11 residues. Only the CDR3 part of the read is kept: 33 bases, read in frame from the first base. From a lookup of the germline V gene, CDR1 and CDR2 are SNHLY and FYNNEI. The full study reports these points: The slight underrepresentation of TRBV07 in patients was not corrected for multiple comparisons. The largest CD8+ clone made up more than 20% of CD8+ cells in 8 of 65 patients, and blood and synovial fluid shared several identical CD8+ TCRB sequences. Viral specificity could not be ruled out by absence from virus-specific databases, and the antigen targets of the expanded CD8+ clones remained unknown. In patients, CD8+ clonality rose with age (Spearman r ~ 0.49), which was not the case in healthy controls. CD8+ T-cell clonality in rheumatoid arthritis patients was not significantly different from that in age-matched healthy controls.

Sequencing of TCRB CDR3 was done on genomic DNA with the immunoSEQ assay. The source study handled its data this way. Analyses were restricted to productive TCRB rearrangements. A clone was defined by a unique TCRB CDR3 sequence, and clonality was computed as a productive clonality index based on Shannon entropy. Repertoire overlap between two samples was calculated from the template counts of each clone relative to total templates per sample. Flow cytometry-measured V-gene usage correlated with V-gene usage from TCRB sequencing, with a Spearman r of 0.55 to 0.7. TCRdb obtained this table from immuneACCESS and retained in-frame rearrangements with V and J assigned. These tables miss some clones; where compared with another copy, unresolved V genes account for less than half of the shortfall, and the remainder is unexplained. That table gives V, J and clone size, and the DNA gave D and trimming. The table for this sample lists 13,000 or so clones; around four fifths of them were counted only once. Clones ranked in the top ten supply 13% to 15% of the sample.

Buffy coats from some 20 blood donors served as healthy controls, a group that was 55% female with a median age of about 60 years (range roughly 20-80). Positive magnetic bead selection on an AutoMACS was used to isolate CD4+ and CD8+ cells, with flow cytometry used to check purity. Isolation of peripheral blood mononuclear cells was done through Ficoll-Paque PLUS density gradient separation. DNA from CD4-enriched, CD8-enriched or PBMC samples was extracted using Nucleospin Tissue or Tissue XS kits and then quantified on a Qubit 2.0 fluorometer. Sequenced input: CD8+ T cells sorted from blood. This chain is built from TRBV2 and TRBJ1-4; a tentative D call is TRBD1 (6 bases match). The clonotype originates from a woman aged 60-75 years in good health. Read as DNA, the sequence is TGTGCCAGCACCCAAGGGGGAAAACTGTTTTTT. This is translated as CASTQGGKLFF.